This is a list of T cell receptor beta chains from one sample in a study of human T cells and chemical hapten exposure. A single record per CDR3 protein comes from TCRdb applying MiXCR to the RACE reads. The data show more than 95,000 distinct CDR3 sequences, about 34% seen once. The sequences come from whole blood, collected in connection with sensitization to the hapten diphenylcyclopropenone (DPC). The receptors derive from a man aged 40-50 years with alopecia areata. Some clones in this sample may be carry-over from other donors' samples. Each CDR3 is given with its conserved first and last residue.

V	J	length	CDR3
TRBV7-7	TRBJ2-2	14	CASSLEGFAGELFF
TRBV3-1	TRBJ1-5	15	CASSQGTGFNQPQHF
TRBV29-1	TRBJ2-3	14	CSVVGTGFTDTQYF
TRBV29-1	TRBJ2-3	13	CSVLGVASDTQYF
TRBV12-5	TRBJ2-3	12	CASGLAAWDQYF
TRBV3-1	TRBJ2-5	12	CASSGTEETQYF
TRBV6-5	TRBJ2-1	15	CASSRTSGPYNEQFF
TRBV5-1	TRBJ2-3	15	CASRVGQSWADTQYF
TRBV6-2/TRBV6-3	TRBJ2-5	14	CASSYSGTKETQYF
TRBV7-2	TRBJ2-1	16	CASSLDPYPPYNEQFF
TRBV15	TRBJ2-5	16	CATSREGAGGRGTQYF
TRBV9	TRBJ2-4	18	CASSVERGLALAKNIQYF
TRBV7-9	TRBJ1-1	16	CASSLGGQEYNTEAFF
TRBV6-1	TRBJ2-1	15	CASSARTGWVNEQFF
TRBV18	TRBJ2-3	15	CASSPRGASTDTQYF
TRBV9	TRBJ2-1	15	CASSVVGTAYNEQFF
TRBV6-6	TRBJ2-2	14	CASRQQAWTGELFF
TRBV20-1	TRBJ2-1	14	CSASRLAGTHEQFF
TRBV7-6	TRBJ2-1	18	CASSPLPPGGATYNEQFF
TRBV28	TRBJ1-5	12	CASSVGLQPQHF
TRBV5-6	TRBJ1-3	15	CASSRDRASGNTIYF
TRBV27	TRBJ2-7	14	CASSLGMGGGEQYF
TRBV9	TRBJ2-4	14	CASSAYSEPNIQYF